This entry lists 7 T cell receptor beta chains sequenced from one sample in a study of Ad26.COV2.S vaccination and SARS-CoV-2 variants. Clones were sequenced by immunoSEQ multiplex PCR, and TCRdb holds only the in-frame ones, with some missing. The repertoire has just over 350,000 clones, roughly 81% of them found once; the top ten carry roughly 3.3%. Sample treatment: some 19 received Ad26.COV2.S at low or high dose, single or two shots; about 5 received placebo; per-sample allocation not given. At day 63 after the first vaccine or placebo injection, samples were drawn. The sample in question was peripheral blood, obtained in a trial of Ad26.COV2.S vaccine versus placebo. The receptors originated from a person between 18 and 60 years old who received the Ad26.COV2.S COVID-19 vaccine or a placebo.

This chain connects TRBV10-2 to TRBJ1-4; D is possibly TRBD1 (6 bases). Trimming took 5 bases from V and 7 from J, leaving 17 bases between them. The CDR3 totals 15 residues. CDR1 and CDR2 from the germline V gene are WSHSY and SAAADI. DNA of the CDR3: TGCGCCAGCAGTTTGGTCGGGGGCGCCTTTGAAAAACTGTTTTTT. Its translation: CASSLVGGAFEKLFF.

The CDR3 loop is CASSYSAGNTIYF. The DNA of the CDR3 is TGTGCCAGCAGTTACTCTGCAGGAAACACCATATATTTT. The chain combines TRBV6-5 with TRBJ1-3; unclear D gene. Germline lookup yields CDR1 MNHEY and CDR2 SVGAGI. Trimming stripped 0 bases from V and 4 bases from J, with 4 bases between. The length of the CDR3 is 13 residues.

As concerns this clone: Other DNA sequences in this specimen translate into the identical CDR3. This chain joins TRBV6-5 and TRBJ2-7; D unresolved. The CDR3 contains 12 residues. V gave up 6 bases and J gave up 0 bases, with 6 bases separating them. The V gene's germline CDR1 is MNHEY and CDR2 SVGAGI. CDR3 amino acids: CASSRSSYEQYF. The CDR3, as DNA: TGTGCCAGCAGCCGAAGCTCCTACGAGCAGTACTTC.

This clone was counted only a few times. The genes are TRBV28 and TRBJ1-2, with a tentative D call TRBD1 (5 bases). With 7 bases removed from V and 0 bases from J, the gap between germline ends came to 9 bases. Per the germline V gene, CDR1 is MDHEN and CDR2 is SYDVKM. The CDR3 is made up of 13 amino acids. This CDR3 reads CASMSGSNYGYTF. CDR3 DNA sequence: TGTGCCAGCATGTCAGGGTCTAACTATGGCTACACCTTC.

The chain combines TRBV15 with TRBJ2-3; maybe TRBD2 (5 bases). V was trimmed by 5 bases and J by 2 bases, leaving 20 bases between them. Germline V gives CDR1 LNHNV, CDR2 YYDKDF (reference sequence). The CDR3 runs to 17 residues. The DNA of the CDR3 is TGTGCCACCAGCGACCCCCGTCAAGCGGCAAACACAGATACGCAGTATTTT. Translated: CATSDPRQAANTDTQYF.

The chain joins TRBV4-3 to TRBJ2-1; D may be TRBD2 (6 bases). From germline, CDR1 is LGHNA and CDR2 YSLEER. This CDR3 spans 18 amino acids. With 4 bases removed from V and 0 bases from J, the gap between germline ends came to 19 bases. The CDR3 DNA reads TGCGCCAGCAGCCTGGCGCGGGATGGAGTGAACTCCTACAATGAGCAGTTCTTC. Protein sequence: CASSLARDGVNSYNEQFF.

The CDR3 coding sequence is TGTGCCAGCTCACCAGCCTCGGGTTGGTACGAGCAGTACTTC. Its protein is CASSPASGWYEQYF. J is TRBJ2-7 and V is TRBV18; D gene uncertain. This CDR3 is 14 amino acids long. Trimming stripped 2 bases from V and 4 bases from J, with 12 bases between. Germline V gives CDR1 KGHSH, CDR2 LQKENI.